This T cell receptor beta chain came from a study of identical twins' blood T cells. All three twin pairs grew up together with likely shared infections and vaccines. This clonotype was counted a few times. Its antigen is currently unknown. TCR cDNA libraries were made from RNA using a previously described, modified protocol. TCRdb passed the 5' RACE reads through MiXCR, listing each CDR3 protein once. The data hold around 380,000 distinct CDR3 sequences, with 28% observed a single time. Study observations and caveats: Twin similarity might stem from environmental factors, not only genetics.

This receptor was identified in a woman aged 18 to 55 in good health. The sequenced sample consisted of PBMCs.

DNA for the CDR3: TGTGCCAGCAGTTTTCGACAGAACTATGGCTACACCTTC. It yields the protein CASSFRQNYGYTF. The chain uses TRBV12-3 or TRBV12-4 and TRBJ1-2; D perhaps matches TRBD1 (5 bases). V shed 3 bases and J shed 2 bases, with 7 bases lying between them. The CDR3 loop spans 13 amino acids.